Each of the 23 T cell receptor beta chains below was sequenced from the same sample in a study of radiotherapy plus CTLA-4 blockade in lung cancer (dated by TCRdb to 2017 to 2018). Library preparation used the immunoSEQ multiplex PCR assay. TCRdb took over this immuneACCESS table, retaining in-frame rearrangements with V and J assigned. Such tables are incomplete; in checked studies, under half of the missing clones stem from an unresolved V gene, and the remainder is unexplained. This sample holds approximately 67,000 clones; about four fifths were observed only once. Of the sample, 4% is held by the ten largest clones. Sample: peripheral blood, taken from a patient treated with radiotherapy plus ipilimumab. The source is a human donor with non-small cell lung cancer who had a partial response to radiotherapy plus ipilimumab.

The chain joins TRBV14 to TRBJ1-2; D may be TRBD1 (5 bases). Germline V CDR1 and CDR2: SGHDN, FVKESK. Trimming pared 0 bases from V and 8 bases from J, leaving 10 bases between. This CDR3 has 13 residues. Here the CDR3 DNA reads TGTGCCAGCAGCCAAGACGTCTCAGGGGGCTACACCTTC. It yields the protein CASSQDVSGGYTF.

The chain uses TRBV7-9 and TRBJ2-7; TRBD1 matches at 9 bases. Germline V gene data show CDR1 as SEHNR and CDR2 as FQNEAQ (reference sequence). The CDR3 has 13 residues. With 5 bases clipped from V and 3 bases from J, the junction kept 2 bases outside the gene matches. CDR3 nucleotides: TGTGCCAGCAGCGGGGGACAGGGCTACGAGCAGTACTTC. It yields the protein CASSGGQGYEQYF.

The rearrangement joins TRBV10-3 to TRBJ1-1; 7 positions agree with TRBD1. The germline gives CDR1 ENHRY, CDR2 SYGVKD. This CDR3 comprises 14 residues. After removal of 3 bases from V and 1 base from J, the junction contained 2 bases not matched to a gene. The CDR3 is CAISDRGKNTEAFF. The CDR3 nucleotides read TGTGCCATCAGTGACAGGGGGAAGAACACTGAAGCTTTCTTT.

The CDR3 loop reads CASSLGGQSYEQYF. As DNA, the CDR3 is TGTGCCAGCAGCTTGGGAGGACAGAGCTACGAGCAGTACTTC. V and J are TRBV5-4 and TRBJ2-7; D may be TRBD1 (6 bases). The ends were cut back, 0 bases at V and 3 bases at J, with 10 bases in the middle. The germline gives CDR1 SGHNT, CDR2 YYREEE (reference sequence). The CDR3 extends over 14 amino acids.

This chain connects TRBV27 to TRBJ2-1; the D gene is possibly TRBD2 (6 bases). The germline CDR1 and CDR2 sequences are MNHEY and SMNVEV (reference sequence). This CDR3 is 14 amino acids long. Trimming shortened V by 8 bases and J by 0 bases, and 11 bases separated the two germline ends. The CDR3 region has the DNA TGTGCCAGCGGGACTTGGGCCTCCTACAATGAGCAGTTCTTC. Its translation: CASGTWASYNEQFF.

The chain has TRBV7-9 and TRBJ2-3; D not certain. The CDR3 has 12 residues. Germline values: CDR1 SEHNR, CDR2 FQNEAQ (reference sequence). The ends were cut back, 2 bases at V and 6 bases at J, with 6 bases in the middle. DNA for the CDR3: TGTGCCAGCAGCTTATACTTCGATACGCAGTATTTT. It specifies CASSLYFDTQYF.

This clone appeared a few times. The J gene is TRBJ1-2, the V gene TRBV5-6, with a weak D call TRBD1 (6 bases). The CDR3 extends over 13 amino acids. The germline V gene encodes CDR1 SGHDT and CDR2 YYEEEE. Trimming took off 4 bases at V and 4 bases at J, with 11 bases between the two ends. The CDR3 region has the DNA TGTGCCAGCAGCCCCAGGGGTGCCTATGGCTACACCTTC. Translated, it gives CASSPRGAYGYTF.

The chain combines TRBV2 with TRBJ2-2, with D tentatively TRBD2 (5 bases). Germline CDR1 and CDR2: SNHLY and FYNNEI. V gave up 10 bases and J gave up 4 bases, with 16 bases separating them. This CDR3 is built from 14 residues. The CDR3 region is CAIARDRGTGELFF. CDR3 coding DNA: TGTGCCATCGCACGGGATCGGGGCACCGGGGAGCTGTTTTTT.

This clone was counted a single time. The chain links TRBV5-1 to TRBJ2-7; D possibly corresponds to TRBD2 (5 bases). This CDR3 is 15 amino acids long. V was trimmed by 4 bases and J by 5 bases, leaving 19 bases between them. Germline V gene lookup returns CDR1 SGHRS and CDR2 YFSETQ. CDR3 loop: CASSAGLSPGDEQYF. CDR3 nucleotide sequence: TGCGCCAGCAGCGCGGGTTTGTCGCCCGGGGACGAGCAGTACTTC.

This clone was observed a few times. The chain carries TRBV5-8 and TRBJ2-6, with D tentatively TRBD2 (6 bases). Germline V gives CDR1 SGHTS, CDR2 YDEGEE. CDR3 length: 18 residues. The ends were cut back, 4 bases at V and 0 bases at J, with 17 bases in the middle. This CDR3 reads CASSRTGTFSSGANVLTF. The CDR3 nucleotides are TGTGCCAGCAGCAGGACCGGGACTTTCAGCTCTGGGGCCAACGTCCTGACTTTC.

This chain joins TRBV2 and TRBJ2-7; 7 bases agree with TRBD2. After removal of 1 base from V and 2 bases from J, the junction contained 5 bases not matched to a gene. The CDR3 runs 15 residues. The germline CDR1 and CDR2 sequences are SNHLY and FYNNEI. The CDR3, as DNA: TGTGCCAGCAGTGAAGGGGCTAGCGGAGCCTACGAGCAGTACTTC. Translated, it gives CASSEGASGAYEQYF.

This clone was counted a few times. The chain joins TRBV7-2 to TRBJ1-4, with 7 bases fitting TRBD1. The length of the CDR3 is 15 residues. Losses at the gene ends were 5 bases for V and 6 bases for J; bases not matched to a gene: 9. Germline-derived CDR1 and CDR2 are SGHTA and FQGNSA. The CDR3 DNA sequence: TGTGCCAGCAGCCCCACGACAGGGAGGCATGAAAAACTGTTTTTT. Encoded protein: CASSPTTGRHEKLFF.

The V call is TRBV7-9, the J call TRBJ1-3; 9 bases align to TRBD1. V shed 5 bases, J shed 1 base, and the junction held 12 bases outside the gene matches. Per the germline V gene, CDR1 is SEHNR and CDR2 is FQNEAQ (reference sequence). This CDR3 spans 18 amino acids. In DNA, the CDR3 is TGTGCCAGCAGCACCACTTGGGACAGGGCCTTGTCTGGAAACACCATATATTTT. Protein sequence: CASSTTWDRALSGNTIYF.

This chain connects TRBV6-1 to TRBJ1-4; D ambiguous. Germline CDR1 reads MNHNS; CDR2 reads SASEGT. Between the trimmed V and J ends, which lost 9 bases and 6 bases, there was a span of 11 bases. This CDR3 is built from 12 residues. The CDR3 region is CASSRVDEKLFF. DNA for the CDR3: TGTGCCAGTTCGAGGGTTGATGAAAAACTGTTTTTT.

The J gene is TRBJ2-1, the V gene TRBV28; 8 bases are shared with TRBD2. This CDR3 contains 17 residues. Germline values: CDR1 MDHEN, CDR2 SYDVKM. V shed 2 bases, J shed 9 bases, and the junction held 15 bases outside the gene matches. CDR3 DNA: TGTGCCAGCAGTTTAAAGTTCGTAGCGGGGACGTCGGGTGAGCAGTTCTTC. Its protein is CASSLKFVAGTSGEQFF.

The chain carries TRBV27 and TRBJ2-1; tentatively, D is TRBD1 (6 bases). The V end was cut by 8 bases, the J end by 3 bases, with 11 bases between. Germline lookup yields CDR1 MNHEY and CDR2 SMNVEV (reference sequence). There are 13 residues in the CDR3. The CDR3 bases are TGTGCCAGCGGGCAGGGGTTCTACAATGAGCAGTTCTTC. This sequence encodes CASGQGFYNEQFF.

This clone was counted a single time. This chain uses TRBV27 with TRBJ2-1, with 8 nucleotides matching TRBD2. The V gene end was trimmed by 6 bases and the J gene end by 0 bases; junction bases not matched to a gene: 4. Germline CDR1 and CDR2: MNHEY and SMNVEV (reference sequence). This CDR3 is 15 amino acids long. In nucleotides, the CDR3 is TGTGCCAGCAGCGCGGGGACTAGCTCCTACAATGAGCAGTTCTTC. Its translation: CASSAGTSSYNEQFF.

The chain is built from TRBV6-1 and TRBJ1-1; D gene ambiguous. Germline V gene data show CDR1 as MNHNS and CDR2 as SASEGT. Trimming pared 6 bases from V and 5 bases from J, leaving 13 bases between. The CDR3 runs 13 residues. CDR3: CASSAAGGTEAFF. CDR3 nucleotide sequence: TGTGCCAGCAGCGCGGCCGGTGGTACTGAAGCTTTCTTT.

The rearrangement links TRBV9 to TRBJ2-7; 8 bases match TRBD1. The V segment lost 4 bases and the J segment 5 bases; nucleotides outside the gene matches: 8. The CDR3 loop spans 14 amino acids. In germline, CDR1 is SGDLS, CDR2 YYNGEE. The chain's CDR3 is CASSTGQGRHEQYF. The CDR3 bases are TGTGCCAGCAGCACTGGACAGGGTAGGCACGAGCAGTACTTC.

This chain joins TRBV5-6 and TRBJ2-3; TRBD1 is a possible D gene (7 bases). Trimming shortened V by 1 base and J by 1 base, and 10 bases separated the two germline ends. This CDR3 is 15 amino acids long. Germline loops: CDR1 SGHDT, CDR2 YYEEEE. The CDR3 DNA reads TGTGCCAGCAGCTTGACAGGGGAGGGCACAGATACGCAGTATTTT. Encoded protein: CASSLTGEGTDTQYF.

This clone showed up just a few times. This rearrangement joins TRBV27 to TRBJ1-5; possibly TRBD1 for D (6 bases). CDR3 size: 14 residues. CDR1 is MNHEY and CDR2 is SMNVEV in the germline V gene (reference sequence). V was clipped by 2 bases and J by 6 bases, with 11 bases between them. This CDR3 reads CASSLGQGFQPQHF. The CDR3 DNA is TGTGCCAGCAGTTTAGGTCAGGGGTTTCAGCCCCAGCATTTT.

This chain connects TRBV6-1 to TRBJ1-2, with 8 bases identical to TRBD1. The CDR3 runs 14 residues. Germline-derived CDR1 and CDR2 are MNHNS and SASEGT. Unmatched junction bases numbered 6, after V lost 5 bases and J lost 4 bases. This CDR3 reads CASSTGGTGYGYTF. CDR3 DNA sequence: TGTGCCAGCAGTACAGGGGGGACTGGCTATGGCTACACCTTC.

The J gene is TRBJ2-5, the V gene TRBV6-1, with TRBD1 as a possible D gene (6 bases). The V gene lost 4 bases and the J gene lost 5 bases, with 14 bases spanning the gap. This CDR3 comprises 14 residues. Germline V gene sequence: CDR1 MNHNS, CDR2 SASEGT. For the CDR3, the DNA is TGTGCCAGCAGTGGACTTGGCAGGGGCGAGACCCAGTACTTC. Amino acids: CASSGLGRGETQYF.